This passage covers 7 T cell receptor beta chains from one sample sequenced in a study of Ad26.COV2.S vaccination and SARS-CoV-2 variants. The data were produced by immunoSEQ multiplex PCR, yet TCRdb's version contains in-frame clones alone and is incomplete. Of hundreds of thousands of clones in the sample, around 90% were seen once. Treatment denoted: about 20 received Ad26.COV2.S at low or high dose, single or two shots; roughly five received placebo; per-sample allocation not given. It was on day 63 after the first vaccine or placebo injection that samples were taken. Sequences were derived from peripheral blood, sampled in a trial of Ad26.COV2.S vaccine versus placebo. The receptors were sampled from a person aged 18-65 years who received the Ad26.COV2.S COVID-19 vaccine or a placebo.

The V call is TRBV19, the J call TRBJ1-1; 7 nucleotides match TRBD1. CDR3 length: 14 amino acids. The V and J ends lost 4 bases and 4 bases, in that order; junction bases with no gene match: 6. CDR1 is LNHDA and CDR2 is SQIVND in the germline V gene (reference sequence). CDR3 DNA: TGTGCCAGTAGTACAAAACAGGGGAGCACTGAAGCTTTCTTT. It encodes CASSTKQGSTEAFF.

The CDR3 is CASSFWDRPHFYEQYF. The CDR3 coding sequence is TGTGCCAGCAGTTTTTGGGACAGGCCGCACTTCTACGAGCAGTACTTC. This chain links TRBV28 with TRBJ2-7, with TRBD1 identical over 8 bases. V was clipped by 3 bases and J by 3 bases; unmatched bases: 10. Germline V gives CDR1 MDHEN, CDR2 SYDVKM. This CDR3 comprises 16 residues.

The rearrangement uses TRBV29-1 and TRBJ2-2, with D perhaps matching TRBD1 (5 bases). V was pared by 7 bases and J by 1 base, with 10 bases between. This CDR3 spans 13 amino acids. CDR1 is SQVTM and CDR2 is ANQGSEA in the germline V gene. In nucleotides, the CDR3 is TGCAGCGGCGGACAAAGGAACACCGGGGAGCTGTTTTTT. As protein: CSGGQRNTGELFF.

The rearrangement joins TRBV30 to TRBJ2-6, with TRBD2 matching over 8 bases. The V gene's germline CDR1 is GTSNPN and CDR2 SVGIG (reference sequence). V dropped 4 bases and J dropped 0; count of bases not matched to a gene: 8. This CDR3 region has 17 residues. CDR3 amino acids: CAWNKAGARSGANVLTF. CDR3 DNA sequence: TGTGCCTGGAACAAAGCGGGAGCCCGCTCTGGGGCCAACGTCCTGACTTTC.

The rearrangement joins TRBV27 to TRBJ2-1; 8 bases align to TRBD2. Germline assignment: CDR1 MNHEY and CDR2 SMNVEV (reference sequence). This CDR3 contains 16 residues. Germline trimming cut 3 bases from V and 0 bases from J; bases unmatched to any gene: 4. The CDR3, as DNA: TGTGCCAGCAGTTTGAGAAGCGGGAGCTCCTACAATGAGCAGTTCTTC. It yields the protein CASSLRSGSSYNEQFF.

V and J are TRBV10-3 and TRBJ1-5, with D possibly matching TRBD1 (5 bases). V lost 0 bases, J lost 5 bases, and 8 bases lay in between. Germline assignment: CDR1 ENHRY and CDR2 SYGVKD. CDR3 length equals 14 residues. The CDR3 bases are TGTGCCATCAGTGAGTCCGCAGGGTATCAGCCCCAGCATTTT. Protein product: CAISESAGYQPQHF.

The chain carries TRBV7-9 and TRBJ2-1; D possibly corresponds to TRBD2 (6 bases). CDR3 size: 15 residues. The germline V gene has CDR1 SEHNR and CDR2 FQNEAQ (reference sequence). V shed 7 bases and J shed 3 bases, with 16 bases lying between them. The CDR3 here is CASKPEVDYYNEQFF. The CDR3 DNA reads TGTGCCAGCAAACCCGAAGTGGACTACTACAATGAGCAGTTCTTC.